This T cell receptor beta chain was found in a study of CD8 T cells in ankylosing spondylitis. General study results and limits: Peripheral blood held disease-linked clones only at relatively low frequency, and these were CD8+. In ankylosing spondylitis blood, a motif of seven or eight highly homologous TCR beta variants appeared characteristic. A subset of motif variants has previously been described in the synovial fluid and blood of reactive arthritis.

The V end lost 3 bases, the J end lost 0 bases, and 14 bases lay between the germline ends. The CDR3 runs to 16 residues. Per the germline V gene, CDR1 is MGHRA and CDR2 is YSYEKL. As the method for making TCR beta libraries, quantitative 5'-RACE with molecular barcodes was used. TCRdb analysed the 5' RACE reads with MiXCR anew, one entry per CDR3 protein. The data contain 220,000 or so distinct CDR3 sequences, around 19% of them singletons. This clonotype was seen a handful of times. Its antigen is still unknown. The TCR originated in a male donor with ankylosing spondylitis. The gene calls are TRBV4-1 and TRBJ1-1; TRBD1 might be the D (5 bases). Sequencing was performed on blood, either unsorted or a sorted T cell fraction (not recorded which). CDR3 sequence (DNA): TGCGCCAGCAGCCAGAGACCCGGGACGGTGAACACTGAAGCTTTCTTT. Translating it yields CASSQRPGTVNTEAFF.